The T cell receptor (beta chain) under discussion was sequenced for a study of T cells in Graves' hyperthyroidism and ophthalmopathy. For the study at large: Peripheral blood was taken when the disease was first diagnosed, before any treatment began. Study-wide points: Appearing also in blood were most of the thyroid clonotypes expanded above 0.001.

As to this clonotype: No antigen is known for it.

V lost 6 bases, J lost 0 bases, and 6 bases stayed unmatched. Germline V gene data show CDR1 as MDHEN and CDR2 as SYDVKM. CDR3 length: 15 residues. Authors of the study amplified TCR beta CDR3 regions from RNA transcripts. HTBI primers were the set used in a first-round RT-PCR of the TCR CDR3. TCRdb itself ran the multiplex PCR reads through MiXCR, one entry per CDR3 protein. This repertoire shows some 510,000 distinct CDR3 sequences, around 20% found once; its top ten account for roughly 29%. Uncontrolled infection, other autoimmune disease, pregnancy or lactation disqualified patients from enrolment.

The sample was blood. The chain carries TRBV28 and TRBJ2-7; 9 bases are shared with TRBD2. This TCR derives from a man aged 18-30 years with Graves' hyperthyroidism. In nucleotides, the CDR3 is TGTGCCAGCAGGTCGAGCGGGGGGACCTCCTACGAGCAGTACTTC. Protein: CASRSSGGTSYEQYF.